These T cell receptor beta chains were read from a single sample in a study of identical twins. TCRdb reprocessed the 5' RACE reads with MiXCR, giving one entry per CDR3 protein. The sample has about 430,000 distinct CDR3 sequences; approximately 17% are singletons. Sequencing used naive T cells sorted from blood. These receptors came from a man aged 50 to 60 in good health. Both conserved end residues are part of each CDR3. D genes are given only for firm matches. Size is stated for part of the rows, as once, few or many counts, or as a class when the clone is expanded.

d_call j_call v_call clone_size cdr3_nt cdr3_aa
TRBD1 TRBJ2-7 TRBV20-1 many TGCAGTGCTGTCAAAACAGGGGCCTCCTACGAGCAGTACTTC CSAVKTGASYEQYF
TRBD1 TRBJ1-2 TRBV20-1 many TGCAGTGCCACGGGAGACAGGGACGACCATAACTATGGCTACACCTTC CSATGDRDDHNYGYTF
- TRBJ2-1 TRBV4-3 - TGCGCCAGCAGCCTGCAGGTCGGGATAGCGGAAAATGAGCAGTTCTTC CASSLQVGIAENEQFF
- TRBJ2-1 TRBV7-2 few TGTGCCAGCAGTCGAGACAGGAATGAGCAGTTCTTC CASSRDRNEQFF
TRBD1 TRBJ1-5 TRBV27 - TGTGCCAGCAAGGCACAGGGGTTTTTGGGTCAGCCCCAGCATTTT CASKAQGFLGQPQHF
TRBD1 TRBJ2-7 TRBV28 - TGTGCCAGCAGTCAACCGGGACAGGGGGCGGGGGAGCAGTACTTC CASSQPGQGAGEQYF
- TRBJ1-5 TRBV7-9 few TGTGCCAGCAGCTCCGCCCTTCAGCCCCAGCATTTT CASSSALQPQHF
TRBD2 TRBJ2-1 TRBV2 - TGTGCCTCCAGAGAGGGAGGGCCCAATGAGCAGTTCTTC CASREGGPNEQFF
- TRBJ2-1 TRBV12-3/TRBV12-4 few TGTGCCAGCAGTTTGGGACGGGCCGGCTACAATGAGCAGTTCTTC CASSLGRAGYNEQFF
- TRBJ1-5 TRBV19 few TGTGCCAGTACCGAACAGGGAAGGGGGATAAGCAATCAGCCCCAGCATTTT CASTEQGRGISNQPQHF
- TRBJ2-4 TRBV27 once TGTGCCAGCAGTTTTGGGGCGTTCCTAGCCAAAAACATTCAGTACTTC CASSFGAFLAKNIQYF
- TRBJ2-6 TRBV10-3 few TGTGCCATCTTAGGGCCACAGGCTGGGGCCAACGTCCTGACTTTC CAILGPQAGANVLTF
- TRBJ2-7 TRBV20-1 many TGCAGTGCTAGTGTCCGGGGAACCTACGAGCAGTACTTC CSASVRGTYEQYF
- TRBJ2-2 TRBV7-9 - TGTGCCAGCATGGGGTGGACCGGGGAGCTGTTTTTT CASMGWTGELFF
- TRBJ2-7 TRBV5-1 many TGCGCCAGCAGCCCCGACGGCTCCTACGAGCAGTACTTC CASSPDGSYEQYF
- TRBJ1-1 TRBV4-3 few TGCGCCAGCAGCCAAGGGAGGTCCACTGAAGCTTTCTTT CASSQGRSTEAFF